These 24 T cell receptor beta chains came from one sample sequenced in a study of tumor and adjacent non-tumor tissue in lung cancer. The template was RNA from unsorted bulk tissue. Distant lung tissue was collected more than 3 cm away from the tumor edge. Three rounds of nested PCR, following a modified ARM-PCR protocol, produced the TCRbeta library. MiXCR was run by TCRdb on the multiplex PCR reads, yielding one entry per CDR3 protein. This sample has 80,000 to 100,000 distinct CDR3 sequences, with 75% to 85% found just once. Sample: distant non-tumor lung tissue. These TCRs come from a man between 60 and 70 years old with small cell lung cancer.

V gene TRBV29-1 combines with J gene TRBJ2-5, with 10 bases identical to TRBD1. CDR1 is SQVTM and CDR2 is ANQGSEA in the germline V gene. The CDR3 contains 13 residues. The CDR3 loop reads CNARQGAWETQYF. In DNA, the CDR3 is TGCAATGCCAGACAGGGGGCTTGGGAGACCCAGTACTTC.

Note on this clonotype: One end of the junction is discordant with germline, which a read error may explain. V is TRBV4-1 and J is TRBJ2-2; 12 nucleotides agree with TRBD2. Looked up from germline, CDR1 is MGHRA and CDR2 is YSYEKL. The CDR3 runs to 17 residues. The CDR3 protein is CASCSWTSGTNTGELFF. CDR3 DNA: TGCGCCAGCTGCTCCTGGACTAGCGGGACGAACACCGGGGAGCTGTTCTTT.

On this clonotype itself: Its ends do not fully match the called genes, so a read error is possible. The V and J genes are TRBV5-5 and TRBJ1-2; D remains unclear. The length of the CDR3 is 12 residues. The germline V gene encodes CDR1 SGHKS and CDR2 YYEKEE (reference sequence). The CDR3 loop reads CTSSLDNYGYTF. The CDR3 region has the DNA TGTACCAGCAGCTTGGATAACTATGGCTACACCTTT.

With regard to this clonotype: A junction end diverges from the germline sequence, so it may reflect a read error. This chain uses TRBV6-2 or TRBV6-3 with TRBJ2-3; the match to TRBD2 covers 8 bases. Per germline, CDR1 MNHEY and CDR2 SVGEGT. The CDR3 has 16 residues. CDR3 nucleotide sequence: TGTGCCAGCAGTCCCCTAACATGGACTAGCACAGATGCGCAGTATTTT. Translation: CASSPLTWTSTDAQYF.

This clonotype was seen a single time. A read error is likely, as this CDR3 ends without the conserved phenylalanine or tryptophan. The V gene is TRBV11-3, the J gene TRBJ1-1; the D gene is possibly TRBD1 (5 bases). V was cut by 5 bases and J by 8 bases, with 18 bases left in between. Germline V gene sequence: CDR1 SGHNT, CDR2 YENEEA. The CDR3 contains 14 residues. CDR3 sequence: CASSRTRESIEAFV. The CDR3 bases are TGTGCCAGCAGCCGTACCAGGGAGAGCATAGAAGCTTTCGTT.

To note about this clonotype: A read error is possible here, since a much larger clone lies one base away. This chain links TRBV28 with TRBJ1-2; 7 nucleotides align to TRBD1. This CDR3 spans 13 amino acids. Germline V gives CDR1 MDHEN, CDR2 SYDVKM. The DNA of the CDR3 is TGTGTCAGCACCCCGGGACAGAACTATGGCTACACCTTC. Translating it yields CVSTPGQNYGYTF.

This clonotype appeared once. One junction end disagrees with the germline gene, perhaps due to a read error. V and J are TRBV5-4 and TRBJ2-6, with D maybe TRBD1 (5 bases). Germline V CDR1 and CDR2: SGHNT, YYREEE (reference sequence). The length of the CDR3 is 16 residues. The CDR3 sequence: CAGSLKARSGANVLTF. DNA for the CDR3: TGTGCCGGCAGCTTGAAGGCCCGCTCTGGGGCCAACGTCCTGACTTTT.

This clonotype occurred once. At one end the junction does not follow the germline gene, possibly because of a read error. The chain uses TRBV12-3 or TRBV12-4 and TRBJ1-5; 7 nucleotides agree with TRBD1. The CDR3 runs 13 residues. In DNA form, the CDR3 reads TGTGCCAGCTGGGGACAGATCAATCAGCCCCAACATTTT. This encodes CASWGQINQPQHF.

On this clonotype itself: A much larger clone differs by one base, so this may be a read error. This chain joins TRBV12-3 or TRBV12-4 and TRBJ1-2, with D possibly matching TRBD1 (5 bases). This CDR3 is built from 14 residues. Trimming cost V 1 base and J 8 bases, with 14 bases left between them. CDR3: CASSLGRGEWGYTF. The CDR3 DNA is TGTGCCAGCAGTTTAGGGCGGGGGGAGTGGGGCTACACCTTC.

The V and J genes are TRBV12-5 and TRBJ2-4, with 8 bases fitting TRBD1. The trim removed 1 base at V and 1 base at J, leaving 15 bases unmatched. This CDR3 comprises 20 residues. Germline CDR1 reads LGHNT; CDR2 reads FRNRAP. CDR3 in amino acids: CASGLGRVKTGAFAKNIQYF. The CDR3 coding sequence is TGTGCTAGTGGTTTGGGCCGTGTCAAGACAGGGGCGTTCGCCAAAAACATTCAGTACTTC.

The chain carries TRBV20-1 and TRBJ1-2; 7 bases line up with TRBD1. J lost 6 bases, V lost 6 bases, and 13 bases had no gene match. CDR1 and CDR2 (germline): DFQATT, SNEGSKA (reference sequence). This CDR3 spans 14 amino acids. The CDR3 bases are TGCAGTGCACCTAGGAGGGACAGAGGGCATGGCTACACCTTC. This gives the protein CSAPRRDRGHGYTF.

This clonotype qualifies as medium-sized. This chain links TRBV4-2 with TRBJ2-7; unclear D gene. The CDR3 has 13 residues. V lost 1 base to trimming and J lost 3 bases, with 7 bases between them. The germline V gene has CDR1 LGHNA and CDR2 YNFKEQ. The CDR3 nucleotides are TGTGCCAGCAGCCAAGGTTCTTTCTACGAGCAGTACTTC. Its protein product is CASSQGSFYEQYF.

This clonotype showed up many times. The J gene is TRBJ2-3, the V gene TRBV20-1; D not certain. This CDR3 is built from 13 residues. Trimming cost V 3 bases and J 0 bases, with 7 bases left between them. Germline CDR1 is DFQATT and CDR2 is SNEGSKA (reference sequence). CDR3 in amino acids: CSARKGSTDTQYF. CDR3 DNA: TGCAGTGCTAGGAAGGGTAGCACAGATACGCAGTATTTT.

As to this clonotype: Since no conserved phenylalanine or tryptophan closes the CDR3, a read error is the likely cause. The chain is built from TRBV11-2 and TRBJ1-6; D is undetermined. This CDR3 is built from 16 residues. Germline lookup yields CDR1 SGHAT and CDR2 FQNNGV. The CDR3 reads CASSLAPAGTGSPLHI. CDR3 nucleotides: TGTGCCAGCAGTTTAGCCCCCGCAGGCACGGGGTCACCCCTCCACATT.

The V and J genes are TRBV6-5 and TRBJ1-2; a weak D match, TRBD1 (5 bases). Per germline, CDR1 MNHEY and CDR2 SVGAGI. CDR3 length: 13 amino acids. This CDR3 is CNSSYVGRSSPTF. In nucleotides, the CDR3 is TGTAACAGCAGTTATGTGGGACGGTCAAGTCCCACCTTC.

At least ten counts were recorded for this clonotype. The CDR3 loop is CASGFRLAGAQETQYF. CDR3 in DNA: TGTGCTAGTGGTTTCAGGTTAGCGGGGGCCCAAGAGACCCAGTACTTC. The chain is built from TRBV12-5 and TRBJ2-5; 9 nucleotides match TRBD2. V was pared by 3 bases and J by 1 base, with 6 bases of the junction left unmatched. Germline CDR1 is LGHNT and CDR2 is FRNRAP. The CDR3 is made up of 16 amino acids.

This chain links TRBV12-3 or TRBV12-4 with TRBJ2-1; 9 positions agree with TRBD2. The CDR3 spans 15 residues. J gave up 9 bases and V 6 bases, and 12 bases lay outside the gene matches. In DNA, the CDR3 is TGTGCCAGCAGAACGGGACTAGCAGCAGGAAGTGAGCAGTTCTTC. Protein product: CASRTGLAAGSEQFF.

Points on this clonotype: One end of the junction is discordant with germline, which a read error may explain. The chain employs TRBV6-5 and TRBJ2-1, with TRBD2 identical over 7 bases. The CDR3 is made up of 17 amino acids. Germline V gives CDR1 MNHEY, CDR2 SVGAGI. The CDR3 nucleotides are TGTGCTAGCAGCTACTCGATCTGGGGACTAACGAACAATGAGCAGTTCTTC. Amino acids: CASSYSIWGLTNNEQFF.

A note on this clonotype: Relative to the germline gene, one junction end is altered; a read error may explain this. CDR3 in amino acids: CSSSLGHPVKNIQYF. The CDR3 bases are TGTTCCAGCAGCTTGGGCCACCCCGTCAAAAACATTCAGTACTTC. The chain joins TRBV11-2 to TRBJ2-4; D not certain. Germline V CDR1 and CDR2: SGHAT, FQNNGV. This CDR3 region has 15 residues.

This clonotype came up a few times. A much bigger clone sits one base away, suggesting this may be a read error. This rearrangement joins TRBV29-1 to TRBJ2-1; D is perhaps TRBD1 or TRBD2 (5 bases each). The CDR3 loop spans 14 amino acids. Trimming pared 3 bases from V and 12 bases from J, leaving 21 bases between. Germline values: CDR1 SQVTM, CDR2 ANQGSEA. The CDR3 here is CSVEPRDAPGGQFF. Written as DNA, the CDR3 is TGCAGCGTTGAGCCCCGGGACGCCCCCGGTGGGCAGTTCTTC.

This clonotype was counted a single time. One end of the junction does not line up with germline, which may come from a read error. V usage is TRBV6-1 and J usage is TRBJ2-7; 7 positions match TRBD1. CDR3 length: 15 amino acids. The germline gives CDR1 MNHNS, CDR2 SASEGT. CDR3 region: CASSERDRHTYEQYF. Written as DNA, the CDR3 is TGTGCCAGCAGTGAAAGGGACAGACACACCTACGAGCAATACTTC.

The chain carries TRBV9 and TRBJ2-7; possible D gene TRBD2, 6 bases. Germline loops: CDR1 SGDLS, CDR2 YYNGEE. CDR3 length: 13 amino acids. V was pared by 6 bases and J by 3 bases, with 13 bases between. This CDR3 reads CASNIGSGYEQYF. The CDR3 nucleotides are TGTGCCAGCAATATCGGGAGCGGCTACGAGCAGTACTTC.

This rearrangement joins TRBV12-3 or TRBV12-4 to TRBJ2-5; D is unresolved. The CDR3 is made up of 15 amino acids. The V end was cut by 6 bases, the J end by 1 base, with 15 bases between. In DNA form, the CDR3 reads TGTGCCAGCAGGCCCATTATTAGCAGCCAAGAGACCCAGTACTTC. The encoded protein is CASRPIISSQETQYF.

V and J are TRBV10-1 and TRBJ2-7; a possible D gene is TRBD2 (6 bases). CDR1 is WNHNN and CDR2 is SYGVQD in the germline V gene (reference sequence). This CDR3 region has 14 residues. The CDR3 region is CAGSEGGSPNEQYV. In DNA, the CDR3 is TGCGCGGGCAGTGAAGGAGGGAGCCCTAATGAGCAGTACGTC.